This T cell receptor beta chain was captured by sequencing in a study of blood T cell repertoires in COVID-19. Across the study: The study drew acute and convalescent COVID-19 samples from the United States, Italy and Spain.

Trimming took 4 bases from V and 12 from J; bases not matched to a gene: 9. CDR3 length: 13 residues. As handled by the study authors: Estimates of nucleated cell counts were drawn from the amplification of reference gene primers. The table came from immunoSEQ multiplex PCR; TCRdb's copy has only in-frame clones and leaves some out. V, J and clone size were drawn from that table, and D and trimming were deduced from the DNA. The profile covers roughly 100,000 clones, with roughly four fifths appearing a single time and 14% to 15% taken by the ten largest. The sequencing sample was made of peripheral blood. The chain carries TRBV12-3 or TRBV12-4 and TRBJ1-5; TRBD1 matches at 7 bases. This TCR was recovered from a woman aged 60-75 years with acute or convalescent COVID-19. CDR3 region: CASSWTGGTHQHF. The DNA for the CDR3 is TGTGCCAGCAGTTGGACAGGAGGGACACACCAGCATTTT.